Below, 6 T cell receptor beta chains from the same sample are listed, as sequenced in a study of blood T cell repertoires in COVID-19 (dated by TCRdb to 2018 to 2020). The library was prepared using the immunoSEQ multiplex PCR assay. TCRdb provides this immuneACCESS table in a form limited to in-frame rearrangements. Some clones are lacking; in checked studies, under half of them reflect an unresolved V gene, and why the rest are absent is not known. Present in this sample are about 170,000 clones, 88% of which were seen just once. Roughly 2% of the sample belongs to the ten largest clones. Specimen: peripheral blood. The receptors here all came from a man aged 45-60 years who had recovered from COVID-19.

The chain links TRBV6-2 or TRBV6-3 to TRBJ2-2; no clear D. CDR1 and CDR2 from the germline V gene are MNHEY and SVGEGT. The germline V and J ends were trimmed by 0 bases and 3 bases, with 5 bases remaining between them. The CDR3 loop spans 14 amino acids. CDR3 region: CASSYSSYTGELFF. In nucleotides, the CDR3 is TGTGCCAGCAGTTACTCGAGTTACACCGGGGAGCTGTTTTTT.

V gene TRBV7-2 combines with J gene TRBJ2-5; 7 bases map to TRBD2. V shed 4 bases, J shed 4 bases, and the junction held 9 bases outside the gene matches. The CDR3 sequence is 15 residues long. Germline V gives CDR1 SGHTA, CDR2 FQGNSA. This chain's CDR3 is CASSSQRGSRETQYF. The CDR3, as DNA: TGTGCCAGCAGCTCCCAGCGGGGATCACGAGAGACCCAGTACTTC.

The rearrangement joins TRBV19 to TRBJ2-7; the D is unclear. Germline V CDR1 and CDR2: LNHDA, SQIVND (reference sequence). The CDR3 has 13 residues. V was pared by 3 bases and J by 2 bases, with 8 bases between. The CDR3 sequence: CASSITEAYEQYF. Written as DNA, the CDR3 is TGTGCCAGTAGTATTACTGAAGCCTACGAGCAGTACTTC.

This chain uses TRBV2 with TRBJ2-7; 9 bases align to TRBD1. The CDR3 length is 13 residues. V gave up 7 bases and J gave up 5 bases; unmatched junction bases: 6. Germline V gene data show CDR1 as SNHLY and CDR2 as FYNNEI. CDR3 coding DNA: TGTGCCAGCAAACAGGGGGCGAAGGACGAGCAGTACTTC. This codes for CASKQGAKDEQYF. Based on the CDR3 plus reference TRBV2 and TRBJ2-7, the full variable domain is EPEVTQTPSHQVTQMGQEVILRCVPISNHLYFYWYRQILGQKVEFLVSFYNNEISEKSEIFDDQFSVERPDGSNFTLKIRSTKLEDSAMYFCASKQGAKDEQYFGPGTRLTVT.

V and J are TRBV5-1 and TRBJ1-4; no definite D call. CDR3 length equals 16 residues. From germline, CDR1 is SGHRS and CDR2 YFSETQ. Trimming left V 0 bases short and J 4 bases short, with 13 bases between. CDR3 nucleotides: TGCGCCAGCAGCTTGGGGAGCTCTCAGAGTAATGAAAAACTGTTTTTT. Its protein product is CASSLGSSQSNEKLFF.

The gene calls are TRBV6-2 or TRBV6-3 and TRBJ2-1, with D possibly being TRBD2 (7 bases). The V gene lost 6 bases and the J gene lost 4 bases, with 22 bases spanning the gap. The CDR3 extends over 17 amino acids. Germline V gives CDR1 MNHEY, CDR2 SVGEGT. CDR3 nucleotide sequence: TGTGCCAGCAGCCAAAGGGCTCACGCGGGGGCTTACAATGAGCAGTTCTTC. As protein: CASSQRAHAGAYNEQFF.